The 19 T cell receptor beta chains presented below share a single source sample, sequenced in a study of blood T cell repertoires in COVID-19. Sequencing used immunoSEQ multiplex PCR; TCRdb keeps in-frame clones, though not all of them. The table includes 30,000 to 40,000 clones, 84% detected once. The sample taken for sequencing was peripheral blood. These receptors originate from a man aged 55 to 70 with COVID-19, enrolled during active disease.

This clone was seen once. The chain couples TRBV10-2 to TRBJ2-2; 12 bases align to TRBD2. This CDR3 contains 14 residues. V lost 7 bases, J lost 7 bases, and 4 bases stayed unmatched. Per germline, CDR1 WSHSY and CDR2 SAAADI. The CDR3 nucleotides are TGCGCCAGCAACCTAGCGGGAGGGGTCGGGGAGCTGTTTTTT. Its protein product is CASNLAGGVGELFF.

V is TRBV28 and J is TRBJ1-5; 11 nucleotides match TRBD1. V lost 4 bases, J lost 4 bases, and 9 bases stayed unmatched. Looked up from germline, CDR1 is MDHEN and CDR2 is SYDVKM. The CDR3 spans 17 residues. The CDR3 DNA sequence: TGTGCCAGCAGTTCCGGGACAGGGGGTTCGTGGAATCAGCCCCAGCATTTT. It encodes CASSSGTGGSWNQPQHF. Variable domain in full (rest from reference TRBV28 and TRBJ1-5): DVKVTQSSRYLVKRTGEKVFLECVQDMDHENMFWYRQDPGLGLRLIYFSYDVKMKEKGDIPEGYSVSREKKERFSLILESASTNQTSMYLCASSSGTGGSWNQPQHFGDGTRLSIL.

The sample holds a few counts of this clone. This chain joins TRBV30 and TRBJ1-2, with D perhaps matching TRBD1 (6 bases). The CDR3 is 11 residues long. Germline V lookup: CDR1 GTSNPN, CDR2 SVGIG (reference sequence). The V end was cut by 1 base, the J end by 8 bases, with 8 bases between. The CDR3 DNA reads as TGTGCCTGGAGTGCAGGGGACGGCTACACCTTC. It yields the protein CAWSAGDGYTF. The full variable domain, completed using reference TRBV30 and TRBJ1-2, is SQTIHQWPATLVQPVGSPLSLECTVEGTSNPNLYWYRQAAGRGLQLLFYSVGIGQISSEVPQNLSASRPQDRQFILSSKKLLLSDSGFYLCAWSAGDGYTFGSGTRLTVV.

A single count supports this clone. V is TRBV3-1 (or the pseudogene TRBV3-2) and J is TRBJ1-2; tentatively, D is TRBD1 (6 bases). The V gene lost 0 bases and the J gene lost 5 bases, with 13 bases spanning the gap. Germline CDR1 LGHDT, CDR2 YNNKEL (reference sequence). This CDR3 has 15 amino acids. In DNA, the CDR3 is TGTGCCAGCAGCCAAGATTCCAGGGGAAGGTATGGCTACACCTTC. Translation: CASSQDSRGRYGYTF.

The V gene is TRBV28, the J gene TRBJ2-1; a possible D gene is TRBD2 (6 bases). V was trimmed by 1 base and J by 3 bases, leaving 10 bases between them. The CDR3 is 15 amino acids. CDR1 MDHEN and CDR2 SYDVKM come from the germline V gene. The CDR3 spells CASSLFGRGYNEQFF. CDR3 nucleotide sequence: TGTGCCAGCAGTTTATTCGGGAGAGGCTACAATGAGCAGTTCTTC.

This sequence joins TRBV19 and TRBJ1-5; D gene ambiguous. The ends were cut back, 4 bases at V and 7 bases at J, with 11 bases in the middle. The germline CDR1 and CDR2 sequences are LNHDA and SQIVND (reference sequence). This CDR3 spans 13 amino acids. CDR3 amino acids: CASSKRVGQPQHF. The CDR3 nucleotides read TGTGCCAGTAGTAAGAGGGTTGGGCAGCCCCAGCATTTT.

The chain has TRBV7-6 and TRBJ2-5, with TRBD2 matching over 7 bases. CDR3 size: 16 residues. CDR1 SGHVS and CDR2 FNYEAQ come from the germline V gene. V shed 4 bases and J 2 bases; nucleotides not matched to a gene: 10. CDR3 residues: CASSSQQTSAQETQYF. As DNA, the CDR3 is TGTGCCAGCAGCTCCCAACAAACTAGCGCGCAAGAGACCCAGTACTTC.

The V gene is TRBV4-3, the J gene TRBJ2-7, with TRBD1 matching 10 bases. The germline gives CDR1 LGHNA, CDR2 YSLEER. After removal of 5 bases from V and 3 bases from J, the junction contained 10 bases not matched to a gene. This CDR3 region has 16 residues. As DNA, the CDR3 is TGCGCCAGCAGCTATTCAGGGACAGGGGAATTCTACGAGCAGTACTTC. Its translation is CASSYSGTGEFYEQYF.

The chain joins TRBV5-1 to TRBJ1-2, with 7 positions matching TRBD1. The V gene's germline CDR1 is SGHRS and CDR2 YFSETQ. This CDR3 region has 14 residues. Trimming took 4 bases from V and 11 from J; bases not matched to a gene: 14. The CDR3: CASSPSAGGMLYTF. The CDR3 nucleotides are TGCGCCAGCAGCCCCAGCGCAGGGGGGATGTTATACACCTTC.

The chain employs TRBV6-1 and TRBJ1-2; 8 positions match TRBD1. Germline values: CDR1 MNHNS, CDR2 SASEGT. V was pared by 3 bases and J by 4 bases, with 7 bases of the junction left unmatched. The CDR3 is 15 amino acids. The CDR3 protein is CASSDFGTGRYGYTF. CDR3 nucleotide sequence: TGTGCCAGCAGTGATTTTGGGACAGGACGCTATGGCTACACCTTC.

This clone was observed a few times. The J gene is TRBJ2-6, the V gene TRBV7-9; 11 nucleotides match TRBD2. The CDR3 spans 18 residues. Trimming at V came to 5 bases and at J to 3 bases, leaving 9 bases not matched to a gene. Germline V gene sequence: CDR1 SEHNR, CDR2 FQNEAQ (reference sequence). CDR3 protein: CASSPASGRLRGANVLTF. In nucleotides, the CDR3 is TGTGCCAGCAGCCCAGCTAGCGGGAGGCTCCGTGGGGCCAACGTCCTGACTTTC.

V is TRBV28 and J is TRBJ1-6; 10 positions agree with TRBD1. The CDR3 extends over 17 amino acids. V was clipped by 4 bases and J by 12 bases; unmatched bases: 15. Germline CDR1 reads MDHEN; CDR2 reads SYDVKM. The CDR3 loop is CASSSQGFRDRGLPLHF. DNA for the CDR3: TGTGCCAGCAGTTCCCAGGGGTTCCGGGACAGGGGATTACCCCTCCACTTT.

The V gene is TRBV6-4, the J gene TRBJ2-3; no clear D. This CDR3 is built from 13 residues. Trimming took off 3 bases at V and 6 bases at J, with 10 bases between the two ends. CDR1 MRHNA and CDR2 SNTAGT come from the germline V gene. The chain's CDR3 is CASSESGWDTQYF. CDR3 DNA: TGTGCCAGCAGTGAGTCCGGTTGGGATACGCAGTATTTT.

The chain carries TRBV6-6 and TRBJ2-7, with TRBD2 identical over 7 bases. The CDR3 has 14 amino acids. Germline CDR1 MNHNY, CDR2 SVGAGI (reference sequence). Unmatched junction bases numbered 6, after V lost 2 bases and J lost 5 bases. CDR3 in DNA: TGTGCCAGCAGTTACGAGCGGGATATCCACGAGCAGTACTTC. Translated: CASSYERDIHEQYF.

The chain employs TRBV18 and TRBJ1-2; TRBD1 aligns across 7 bases. CDR1 is KGHSH, CDR2 LQKENI, per germline. The junction had 8 bases not matched to a gene; V was cut back by 1 base and J by 3 bases. The CDR3 totals 16 residues. DNA for the CDR3: TGTGCCAGCTCACCACTGTCGGGAGGGGGCGACTATGGCTACACCTTC. Residues: CASSPLSGGGDYGYTF.

V is TRBV30 and J is TRBJ2-1; 12 bases match TRBD2. Per the germline V gene, CDR1 is GTSNPN and CDR2 is SVGIG (reference sequence). The CDR3 covers 13 residues. With V trimmed by 5 bases and J by 7 bases, 3 bases remained unmatched. The CDR3 protein is CAWQTSGRNEQFF. The CDR3 DNA sequence: TGTGCCTGGCAGACTAGCGGGAGAAATGAGCAGTTCTTC.

V gene TRBV6-5 combines with J gene TRBJ2-3, with 10 bases that match TRBD2. The CDR3 is 15 amino acids. Per germline, CDR1 MNHEY and CDR2 SVGAGI. V shed 4 bases and J 3 bases; nucleotides not matched to a gene: 4. The CDR3 loop is CASSSLAGATDTQYF. CDR3 sequence (DNA): TGTGCCAGCAGTTCGCTAGCGGGAGCGACAGATACGCAGTATTTT.

The gene calls are TRBV9 and TRBJ1-1; 10 bases are shared with TRBD1. V dropped 0 bases and J dropped 7; count of bases not matched to a gene: 9. Germline lookup yields CDR1 SGDLS and CDR2 YYNGEE. The CDR3 covers 16 residues. CDR3 amino acids: CASSVEGQGPDVEAFF. CDR3 coding DNA: TGTGCCAGCAGCGTAGAGGGACAGGGGCCGGACGTTGAAGCTTTCTTT.

The chain links TRBV6-5 to TRBJ1-5, with 7 bases fitting TRBD1. Germline V gives CDR1 MNHEY, CDR2 SVGAGI. Losses at the gene ends were 10 bases for V and 3 bases for J; bases not matched to a gene: 9. This CDR3 has 14 amino acids. The CDR3 sequence is CATYDRAYNQPQHF. DNA of the CDR3: TGTGCCACCTATGACAGGGCCTACAATCAGCCCCAGCATTTT.